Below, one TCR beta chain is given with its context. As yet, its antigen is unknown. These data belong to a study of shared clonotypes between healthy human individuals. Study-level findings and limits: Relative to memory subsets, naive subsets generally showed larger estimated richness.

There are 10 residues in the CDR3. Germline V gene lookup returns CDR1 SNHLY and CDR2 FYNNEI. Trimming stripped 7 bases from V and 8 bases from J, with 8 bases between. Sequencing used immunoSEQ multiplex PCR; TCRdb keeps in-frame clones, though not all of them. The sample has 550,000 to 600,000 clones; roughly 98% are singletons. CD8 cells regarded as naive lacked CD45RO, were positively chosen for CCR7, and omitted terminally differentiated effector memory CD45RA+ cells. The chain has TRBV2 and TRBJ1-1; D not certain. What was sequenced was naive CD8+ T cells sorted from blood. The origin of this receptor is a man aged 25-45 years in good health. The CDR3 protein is CASKSLEAFF. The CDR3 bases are TGTGCCAGCAAGAGTCTAGAAGCTTTCTTT.